A selection of T cell receptor beta chains follows, all from one sample in a study of somatic mutations in cytotoxic T cells in rheumatoid arthritis. This table comes from immunoSEQ multiplex PCR, and its TCRdb copy is limited to in-frame clones, with some not included. The sample holds 13,000 or so clones, roughly 82% seen once. Sample: CD8+ T cells sorted from blood. Source of these receptors: an adult with rheumatoid arthritis. CDR3s include the opening cysteine and the closing phenylalanine or tryptophan. The order of the fields is V gene, clone size, D gene, J gene, CDR3 DNA, CDR3 protein. D genes are given only for firm matches. Expanded clones get a size class; other rows say once, few or many, or leave the size out.

TRBV7-3	NA	NA	TRBJ2-5	TGTGCCAGCAGCTTAACGTGGGACCAAGAGACCCAGTACTTC	CASSLTWDQETQYF
TRBV19	NA	TRBD2	TRBJ2-7	TGTGCCAGTAGCCTTAGCGGGGATGCCTACGAGCAGTACTTC	CASSLSGDAYEQYF
TRBV7-8	NA	NA	TRBJ2-3	TGTGCCAGCAGCGCTTGGGAACTAGCAGGGGATACGCAGTATTTT	CASSAWELAGDTQYF
TRBV19	NA	NA	TRBJ2-7	TGTGCCAGTAGTCCTGGGACGGCCGCCTACGAGCAGTACTTC	CASSPGTAAYEQYF
TRBV5-1	NA	NA	TRBJ1-3	TGCGCCAGCAGCTCGGGGGAGCCGGGCCCCTCTGGAAACACCATATATTTT	CASSSGEPGPSGNTIYF
TRBV9	NA	NA	TRBJ1-1	TGTGCCAGCAGCCCTTACGACGGGGGTAACACTGAAGCTTTCTTT	CASSPYDGGNTEAFF
TRBV5-1	NA	NA	TRBJ2-2	TGCGCCAGCGAACCGGGACGGATAACCACCGGGGAGCTGTTTTTT	CASEPGRITTGELFF
TRBV2	NA	TRBD2	TRBJ2-3	TGTGCCAGCACTGGACTAGCGGGAGGTATAGATACGCAGTATTTT	CASTGLAGGIDTQYF
TRBV30	few	NA	TRBJ1-5	TGTGCCTGGGGGGAATTTAGCAATCAGCCCCAGCATTTT	CAWGEFSNQPQHF
TRBV6-5	NA	NA	TRBJ2-7	TGTGCCAGCAGTTACTCGAATCCTTTTGACGAGCAGTACTTC	CASSYSNPFDEQYF
TRBV7-3	NA	TRBD1	TRBJ1-2	TGTGCCAGCAGCTTAGGGGGACAGGGGAAATATGGCTACACCTTC	CASSLGGQGKYGYTF
TRBV7-9	NA	NA	TRBJ2-2	TGTGCCGGACGCCAGGGTGGAGGTGTTTCGGGGGAGCTGTTTTTT	CAGRQGGGVSGELFF
TRBV7-2	NA	TRBD2	TRBJ2-2	TGTGCCAGCAGCTTCCTAGCGGGGGAAAACACCGGGGAGCTGTTTTTT	CASSFLAGENTGELFF
TRBV7-9	few	TRBD1	TRBJ1-5	TGTGCCAGCAGCCCCGGGACAGGAAATCAGCCCCAGCATTTT	CASSPGTGNQPQHF
TRBV13	NA	NA	TRBJ2-1	TGTGCCAGCAGCTTAGCCCCGGGGGATACCTACAATGAGCAGTTCTTC	CASSLAPGDTYNEQFF
TRBV4-1	NA	TRBD2	TRBJ2-5	TGCGCCAGCAGCCAAGAACTAGCGGGACAAGAGACCCAGTACTTC	CASSQELAGQETQYF
TRBV19	NA	TRBD1	TRBJ1-1	TGTGCCAGTAGTATCGACGGGACAGGGGAGCTCACTGAAGCTTTCTTT	CASSIDGTGELTEAFF
TRBV9	NA	NA	TRBJ2-6	TGTGCCAGCCAGGGACGAGGCTCTCCGTCTGGGGCCAACGTCCTGACTTTC	CASQGRGSPSGANVLTF
TRBV27	NA	TRBD2	TRBJ2-1	TGTGCCAGCAGTCCTGGGACTAGCGGGAGGATAAATGAGCAGTTCTTC	CASSPGTSGRINEQFF
TRBV4-1	NA	NA	TRBJ1-2	TGCGCCAGCAGCCAAGGACAGAACTATGGCTACACCTTC	CASSQGQNYGYTF
TRBV9	NA	TRBD2	TRBJ2-1	TGTGCCAGCAACCCAGACGGTAGCGGGACCTACAATGAGCAGTTCTTC	CASNPDGSGTYNEQFF
TRBV27	NA	TRBD1	TRBJ1-5	TGTGCCAGCGGGACAGGGAATCAGCCCCAGCATTTT	CASGTGNQPQHF
TRBV18	NA	NA	TRBJ1-2	TGTGCCAGCTCGGCTCAGAATAACTATGGCTACACCTTC	CASSAQNNYGYTF